This entry describes one TCR beta chain. What it binds is not known. Amplification used 60 Vbeta primers and 13 Jbeta primers. The protocol was immunoSEQ multiplex PCR, while the TCRdb copy is restricted to in-frame clones and leaves out a portion. The data show about 190,000 clones, over 70% seen once. This record comes from a study of cytomegalovirus exposure and HLA in healthy donors. Trimming removed 4 bases at V and 2 bases at J, with 12 bases between. In germline, CDR1 is SGHDT, CDR2 YYEEEE. This CDR3 is built from 14 residues. Although they were nominally healthy when sampled, donors likely had unrecorded immune exposures. Study-level points and caveats: Immune exposure was documented only through CMV serostatus. In vitro confirmation showed three CMV-associated chains to be CMV antigen specific. Follow-up analysis found HLA locus-dependent TCR association rates, highest for DRB1 and lowest for HLA-C.

The material sequenced was PBMCs. The source of this sequence is a woman aged 18-29 years in good health and CMV-seropositive. This chain links TRBV5-6 with TRBJ1-2, with D perhaps TRBD1 (6 bases). CDR3 in DNA: TGTGCCAGCAGCCCTGATCAGGGGAACTATGGCTACACCTTC. Its translation: CASSPDQGNYGYTF.